This paragraph reports one T cell receptor beta chain. What it binds is unknown. These data originate in a study of STAT5B mutations in CD4+ large granular lymphocyte leukemia. Overall study results and limits: Top patient clones used TRBV06 genes more often: 8/27 versus 2/35 in controls.

Sequencing was at survey level. Data came from immunoSEQ multiplex PCR; TCRdb stores just in-frame clones and leaves some out. Of 30,000 to 40,000 clones detected, 76% appear once; the ten largest clones hold around 7%. The germline gives CDR1 SGHTA, CDR2 FQGTGA. J lost 4 bases, V lost 5 bases, and 7 bases had no gene match. The CDR3 is 15 amino acids. V gene TRBV7-3 combines with J gene TRBJ2-3; the match to TRBD1 covers 9 bases. Material: CD4+ T cells from blood buffy coats. The receptor was isolated from a human donor in good health. CDR3 bases: TGTGCCAGCAGCCTTGGGACAGGGTGGGCAGATACGCAGTATTTT. Translated, it gives CASSLGTGWADTQYF.